Each of the 5 T cell receptor beta chains below was sequenced from the same sample in a study of post-analysis software for immune sequencing data. General observations from the study: About five TRBV segments, including TRBV5-6, TRBV5-1 and TRBV20-1, were more frequent in patients than controls.

Unique molecular identifiers had been added to the TCR beta cDNA libraries. One entry per CDR3 protein results from TCRdb running MiXCR on the PCR reads. The sample shows some 240,000 distinct CDR3 sequences, about 40% of them seen only once. Their antigen targets remain unknown. The specimen was blood. The receptors come from a girl aged 5 to 17 with multiple sclerosis.

The CDR3 coding sequence is TGCAGCGTCGCCAAGGGGGAGACCCAGTACTTC. It is translated as CSVAKGETQYF. This sequence joins TRBV29-1 and TRBJ2-7; maybe TRBD1 (5 bases). TRBJ2-5 explains the end of the DNA better; the J call may be wrong. CDR3 size: 11 residues. Germline-derived CDR1 and CDR2 are SQVTM and ANQGSEA.

About this clonotype: This may be a read error: a much more frequent sequence differs by one nucleotide. V is TRBV27 and J is TRBJ2-1; 10 bases align to TRBD2. Germline CDR1 and CDR2: MNHEY and SMNVEV (reference sequence). V shed 6 bases and J 8 bases; nucleotides not matched to a gene: 7. This CDR3 has 14 amino acids. This CDR3 reads CASRVSSGGYEQFF. In DNA, the CDR3 is TGTGCCAGCAGGGTTTCTAGCGGGGGTTATGAGCAGTTCTTC.

This clonotype was counted a few times. The J gene is TRBJ2-1, the V gene TRBV15; a possible D gene is TRBD2 (7 bases). Between the trimmed V and J ends, which lost 1 base and 13 bases, there was a span of 17 bases. The CDR3 has 14 amino acids. The germline V gene has CDR1 LNHNV and CDR2 YYDKDF (reference sequence). CDR3: CATSRGGGTETQFF. DNA of the CDR3: TGTGCCACCAGCAGAGGGGGGGGCACAGAGACCCAGTTCTTC. Based on the CDR3 plus reference TRBV15 and TRBJ2-1, the full variable domain is DAMVIQNPRYQVTQFGKPVTLSCSQTLNHNVMYWYQQKSSQAPKLLFHYYDKDFNNEADTPDNFQSRRPNTSFCFLDIRSPGLGDTAMYLCATSRGGGTETQFFGPGTRLTVL.

The chain is built from TRBV5-5 and TRBJ2-3; D possibly corresponds to TRBD1 (6 bases). Per the germline V gene, CDR1 is SGHKS and CDR2 is YYEKEE (reference sequence). The length of the CDR3 is 15 residues. The germline V and J ends were trimmed by 6 bases and 2 bases, with 16 bases remaining between them. CDR3 DNA sequence: TGTGCCAGCACCCATCGGGACATAGACACAGATACGCAGTATTTT. This codes for CASTHRDIDTDTQYF.

This clonotype was detected many times. The CDR3 sequence is CASSQERTSGKETQYF. CDR3 coding DNA: TGTGCCAGCAGCCAAGAGCGAACTAGCGGAAAAGAGACCCAGTACTTC. The chain joins TRBV3-1 to TRBJ2-5; TRBD2 matches 8 bases. There are 16 residues in the CDR3. Germline CDR1 LGHDT, CDR2 YNNKEL (reference sequence). V shed 0 bases, J shed 3 bases, and the junction held 6 bases outside the gene matches.